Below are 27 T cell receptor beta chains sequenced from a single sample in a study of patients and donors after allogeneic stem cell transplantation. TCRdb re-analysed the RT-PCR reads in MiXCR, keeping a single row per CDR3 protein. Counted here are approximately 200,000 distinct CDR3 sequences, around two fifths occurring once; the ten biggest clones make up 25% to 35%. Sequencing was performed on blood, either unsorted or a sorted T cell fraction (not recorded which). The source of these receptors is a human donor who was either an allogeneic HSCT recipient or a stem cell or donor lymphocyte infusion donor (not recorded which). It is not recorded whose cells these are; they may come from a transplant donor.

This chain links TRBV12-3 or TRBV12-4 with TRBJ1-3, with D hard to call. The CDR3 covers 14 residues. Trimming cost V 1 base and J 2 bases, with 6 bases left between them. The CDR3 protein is CASSLDITGNTIYF. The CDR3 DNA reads TGTGCCAGCAGTTTAGACATCACTGGAAACACCATATATTTT.

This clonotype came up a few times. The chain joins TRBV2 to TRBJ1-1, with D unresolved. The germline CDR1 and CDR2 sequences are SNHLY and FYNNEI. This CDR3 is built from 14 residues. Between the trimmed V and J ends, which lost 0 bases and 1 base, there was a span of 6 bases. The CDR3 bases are TGTGCCAGCAGTGAAGCGCTTGGGAACACTGAAGCTTTCTTT. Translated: CASSEALGNTEAFF.

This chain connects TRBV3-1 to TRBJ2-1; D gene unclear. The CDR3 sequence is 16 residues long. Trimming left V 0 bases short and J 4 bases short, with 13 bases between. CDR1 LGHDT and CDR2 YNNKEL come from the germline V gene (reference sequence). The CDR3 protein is CASSQDRTSLYNEQFF. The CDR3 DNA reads TGTGCCAGCAGCCAAGATCGGACCAGCCTATACAATGAGCAGTTCTTC.

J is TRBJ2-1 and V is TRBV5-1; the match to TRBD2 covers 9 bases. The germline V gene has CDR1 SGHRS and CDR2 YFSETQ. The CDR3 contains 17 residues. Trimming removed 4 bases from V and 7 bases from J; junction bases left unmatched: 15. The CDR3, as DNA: TGCGCCAGCAGCACCCTAACTAGCGGGCGGACAATGAATGAGCAGTTCTTC. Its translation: CASSTLTSGRTMNEQFF.

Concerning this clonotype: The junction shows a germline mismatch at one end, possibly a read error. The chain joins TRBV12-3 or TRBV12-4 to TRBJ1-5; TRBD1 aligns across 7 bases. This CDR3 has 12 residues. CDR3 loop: CASSLAGGPQHF. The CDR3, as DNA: TGTGCCAGCAGTCTAGCAGGGGGGCCCCAGCATTTT.

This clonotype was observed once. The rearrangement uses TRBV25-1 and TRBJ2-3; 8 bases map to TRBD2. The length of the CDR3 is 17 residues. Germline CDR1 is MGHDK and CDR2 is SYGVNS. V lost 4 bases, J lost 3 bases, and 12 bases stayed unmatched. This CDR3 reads CASSARYPGGTTDTQYF. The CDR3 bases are TGTGCCAGCAGTGCAAGGTACCCGGGAGGGACAACAGATACGCAGTATTTT. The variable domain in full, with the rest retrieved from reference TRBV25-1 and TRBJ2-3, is EADIYQTPRYLVIGTGKKITLECSQTMGHDKMYWYQQDPGMELHLIHYSYGVNSTEKGDLSSESTVSRIRTEHFPLTLESARPSHTSQYLCASSARYPGGTTDTQYFGPGTRLTVL.

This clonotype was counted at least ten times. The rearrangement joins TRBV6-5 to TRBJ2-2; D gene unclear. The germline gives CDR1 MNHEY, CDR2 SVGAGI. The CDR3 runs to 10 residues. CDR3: CAVGTGELFF. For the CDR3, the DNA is TGTGCGGTCGGGACCGGGGAGCTGTTTTTT.

CDR3 in amino acids: CASSPIGQGYEKLFF. CDR3 nucleotides: TGCGCCAGCAGTCCCATCGGACAGGGTTATGAAAAACTGTTTTTT. This rearrangement joins TRBV5-1 to TRBJ1-4; 8 nucleotides agree with TRBD1. Losses at the gene ends were 5 bases for V and 6 bases for J; bases not matched to a gene: 9. This CDR3 spans 15 amino acids. Germline CDR1 reads SGHRS; CDR2 reads YFSETQ.

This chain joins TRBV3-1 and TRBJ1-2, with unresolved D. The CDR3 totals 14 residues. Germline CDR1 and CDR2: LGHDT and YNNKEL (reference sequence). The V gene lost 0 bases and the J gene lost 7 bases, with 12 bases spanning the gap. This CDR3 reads CASSQDDGRSGYTF. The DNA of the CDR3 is TGTGCCAGCAGCCAAGATGACGGGCGGTCTGGCTACACCTTC.

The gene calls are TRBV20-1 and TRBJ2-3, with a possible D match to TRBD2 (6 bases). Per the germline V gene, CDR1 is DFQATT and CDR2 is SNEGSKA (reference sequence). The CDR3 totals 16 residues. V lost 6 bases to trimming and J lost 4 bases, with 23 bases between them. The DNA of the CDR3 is TGCAGTGCAGTAGATGGTTCCGGGCTAGCGCCAGATACGCAGTATTTT. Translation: CSAVDGSGLAPDTQYF.

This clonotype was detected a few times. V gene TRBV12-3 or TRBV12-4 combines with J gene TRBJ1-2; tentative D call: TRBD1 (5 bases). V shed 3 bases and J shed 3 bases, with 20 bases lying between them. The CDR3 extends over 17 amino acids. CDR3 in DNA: TGTGCCAGCAGTTTGAGGGAGGGCGGGGCAGTTGACTATGGCTACACCTTC. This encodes CASSLREGGAVDYGYTF.

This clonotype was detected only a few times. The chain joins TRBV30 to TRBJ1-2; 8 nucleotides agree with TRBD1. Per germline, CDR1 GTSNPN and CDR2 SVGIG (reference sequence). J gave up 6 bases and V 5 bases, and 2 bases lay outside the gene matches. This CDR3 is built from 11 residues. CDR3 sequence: CAWLDRDGYTF. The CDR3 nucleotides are TGTGCCTGGTTGGACAGGGATGGCTACACCTTC.

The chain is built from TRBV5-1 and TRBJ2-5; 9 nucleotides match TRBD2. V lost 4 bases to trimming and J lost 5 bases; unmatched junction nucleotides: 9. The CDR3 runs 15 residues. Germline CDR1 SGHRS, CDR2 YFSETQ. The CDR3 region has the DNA TGCGCCAGCAGCCGCGTAGCGGGAGAGGCGGAGACCCAGTACTTC. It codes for CASSRVAGEAETQYF. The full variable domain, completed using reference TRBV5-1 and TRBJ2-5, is KAGVTQTPRYLIKTRGQQVTLSCSPISGHRSVSWYQQTPGQGLQFLFEYFSETQRNKGNFPGRFSGRQFSNSRSEMNVSTLELGDSALYLCASSRVAGEAETQYFGPGTRLLVL.

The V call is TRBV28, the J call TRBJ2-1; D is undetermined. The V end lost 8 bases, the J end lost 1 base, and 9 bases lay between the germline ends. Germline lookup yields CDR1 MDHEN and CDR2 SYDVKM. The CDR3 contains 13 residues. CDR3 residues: CASRRTSYNEQFF. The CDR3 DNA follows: TGTGCCAGCCGGAGAACGTCCTACAATGAGCAGTTCTTC.

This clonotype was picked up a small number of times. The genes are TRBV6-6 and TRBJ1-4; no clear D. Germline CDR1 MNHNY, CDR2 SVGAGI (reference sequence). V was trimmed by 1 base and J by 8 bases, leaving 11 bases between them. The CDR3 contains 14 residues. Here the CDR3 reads CASSYLGLQEKLFF. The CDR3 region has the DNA TGTGCCAGCAGTTACTTGGGGTTGCAGGAAAAACTGTTTTTT.

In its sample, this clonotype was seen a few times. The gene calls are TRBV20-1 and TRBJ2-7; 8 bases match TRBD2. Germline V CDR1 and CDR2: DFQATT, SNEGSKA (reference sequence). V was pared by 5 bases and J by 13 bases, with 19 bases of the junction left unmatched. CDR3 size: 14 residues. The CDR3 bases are TGCAGTGCTGCCGGATTCAATTCTAGGACTAGCCTATACTTC. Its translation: CSAAGFNSRTSLYF.

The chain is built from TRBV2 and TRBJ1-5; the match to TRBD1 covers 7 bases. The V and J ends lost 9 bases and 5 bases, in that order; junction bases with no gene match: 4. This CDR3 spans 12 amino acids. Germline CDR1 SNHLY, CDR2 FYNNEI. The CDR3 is CASGDRDQPQHF. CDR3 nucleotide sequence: TGTGCCAGTGGAGACAGGGATCAGCCCCAGCATTTT.

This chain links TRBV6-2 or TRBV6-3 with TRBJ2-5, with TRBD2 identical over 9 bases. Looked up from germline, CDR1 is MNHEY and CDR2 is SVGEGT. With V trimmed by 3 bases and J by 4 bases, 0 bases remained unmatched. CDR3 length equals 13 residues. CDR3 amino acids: CASSYSGRETQYF. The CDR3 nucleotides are TGTGCCAGCAGTTATAGCGGGAGAGAGACCCAGTACTTC.

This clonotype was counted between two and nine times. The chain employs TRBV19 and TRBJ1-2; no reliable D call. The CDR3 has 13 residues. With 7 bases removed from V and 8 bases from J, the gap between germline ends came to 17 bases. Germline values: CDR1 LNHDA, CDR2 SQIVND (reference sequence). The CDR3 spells CASKLRQDIGYTF. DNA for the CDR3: TGTGCCAGTAAATTGCGGCAGGATATAGGCTACACCTTC.

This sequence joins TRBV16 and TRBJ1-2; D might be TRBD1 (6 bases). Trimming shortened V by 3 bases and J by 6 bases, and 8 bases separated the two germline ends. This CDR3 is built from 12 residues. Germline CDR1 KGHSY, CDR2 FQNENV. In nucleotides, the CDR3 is TGTGCCAGCAGCCATCGACAGGATGGCTACACCTTC. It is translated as CASSHRQDGYTF.

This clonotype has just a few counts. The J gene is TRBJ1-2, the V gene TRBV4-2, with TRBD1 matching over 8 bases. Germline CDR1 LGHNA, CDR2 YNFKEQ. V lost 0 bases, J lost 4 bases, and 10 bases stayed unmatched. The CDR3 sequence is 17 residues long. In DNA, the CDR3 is TGTGCCAGCAGCCAAGATGAGACAGGGGACTATTCCTATGGCTACACCTTC. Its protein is CASSQDETGDYSYGYTF.

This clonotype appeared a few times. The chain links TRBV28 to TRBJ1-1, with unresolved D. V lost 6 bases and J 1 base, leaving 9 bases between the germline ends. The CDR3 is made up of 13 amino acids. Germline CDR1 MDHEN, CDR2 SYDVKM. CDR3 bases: TGTGCCAGCAGCTCAGACTGGAACACTGAAGCTTTCTTT. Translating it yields CASSSDWNTEAFF.

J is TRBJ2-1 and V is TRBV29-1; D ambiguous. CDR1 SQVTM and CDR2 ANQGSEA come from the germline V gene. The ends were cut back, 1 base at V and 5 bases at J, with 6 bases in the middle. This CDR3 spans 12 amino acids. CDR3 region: CSVEGGNNEQFF. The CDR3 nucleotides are TGCAGCGTTGAAGGTGGGAACAATGAGCAGTTCTTC.

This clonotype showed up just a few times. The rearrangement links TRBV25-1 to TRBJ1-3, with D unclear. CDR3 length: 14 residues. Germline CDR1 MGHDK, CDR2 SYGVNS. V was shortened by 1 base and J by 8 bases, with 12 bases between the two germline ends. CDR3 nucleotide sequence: TGTGCCAGCAGTGAATGGCAGGCCGGGGACACCATATATTTT. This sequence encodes CASSEWQAGDTIYF.

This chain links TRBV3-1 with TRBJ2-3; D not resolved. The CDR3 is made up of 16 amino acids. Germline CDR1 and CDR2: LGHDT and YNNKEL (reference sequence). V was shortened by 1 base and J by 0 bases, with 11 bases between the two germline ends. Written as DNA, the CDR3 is TGTGCCAGCAGCCAAGGGTCGTTGGCTAGCACAGATACGCAGTATTTT. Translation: CASSQGSLASTDTQYF.

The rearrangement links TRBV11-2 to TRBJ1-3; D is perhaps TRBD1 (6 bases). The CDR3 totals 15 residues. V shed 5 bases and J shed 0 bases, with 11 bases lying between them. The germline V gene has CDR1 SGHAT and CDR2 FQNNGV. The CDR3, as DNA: TGTGCCAGCAGCACCTTACAGGGCTCTGGAAACACCATATATTTT. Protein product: CASSTLQGSGNTIYF.

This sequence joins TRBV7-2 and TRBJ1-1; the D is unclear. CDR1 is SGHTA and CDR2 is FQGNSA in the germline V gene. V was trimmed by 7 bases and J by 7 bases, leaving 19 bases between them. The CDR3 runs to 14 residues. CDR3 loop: CASTQVSFSGEAFF. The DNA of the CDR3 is TGTGCCAGCACCCAGGTCTCTTTTTCGGGTGAAGCTTTCTTT.